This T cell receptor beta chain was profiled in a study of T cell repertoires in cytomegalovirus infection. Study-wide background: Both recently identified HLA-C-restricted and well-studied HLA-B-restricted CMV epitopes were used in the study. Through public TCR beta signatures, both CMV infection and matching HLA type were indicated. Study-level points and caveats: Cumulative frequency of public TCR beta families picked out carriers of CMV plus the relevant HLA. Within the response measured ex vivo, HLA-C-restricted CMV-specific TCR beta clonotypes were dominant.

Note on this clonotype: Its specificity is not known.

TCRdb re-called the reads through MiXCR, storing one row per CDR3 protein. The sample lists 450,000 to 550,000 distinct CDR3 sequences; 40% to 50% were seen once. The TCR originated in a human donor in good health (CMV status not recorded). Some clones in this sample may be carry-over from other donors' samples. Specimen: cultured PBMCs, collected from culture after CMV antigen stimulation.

The CDR3 spells CASSQYENPYEQYF. The DNA of the CDR3 is TGCGCCAGCAGCCAATATGAGAATCCCTACGAGCAGTACTTC. The rearrangement uses TRBV4-3 and TRBJ2-7; D ambiguous. Trimming pared 2 bases from V and 2 bases from J, leaving 10 bases between. In germline, CDR1 is LGHNA, CDR2 YSLEER. This CDR3 is built from 14 residues.